The clone carrying this T cell receptor (beta chain) was seen a few times. The antigen remains unidentified. These data are taken from a study of T-cell memory formation after mild COVID-19. Study-level findings and limits: There were some responding clones in pre-infection memory, which suggested that cross-reactive memory had joined.

The CDR3 runs 14 residues. Germline V CDR1 and CDR2: MNHEY, SMNVEV (reference sequence). V lost 7 bases and J lost 2; bases outside the gene matches: 5. TCRdb independently ran MiXCR on the 5' RACE reads; one entry per CDR3 protein. The sample holds about half a million distinct CDR3 sequences, 15% to 20% seen once. The sequence came from an adult woman who had mild COVID-19 (a few samples of this study predate the infection). Cell type and time point are not known. Sequenced: PBMCs or a T cell subset sorted from them (not recorded which). The chain recombines TRBV27 with TRBJ2-3, with TRBD1 matching 8 bases. The CDR3 DNA is TGTGCCAGCAAAGACAGGGGATACACAGATACGCAGTATTTT. Protein: CASKDRGYTDTQYF.